The 9 T cell receptor beta chains listed next were all sequenced from one sample in a study of persistence of HIV-infected CD4 T cells. Cells were stimulated with CMV-infected fibroblast lysates at about 9.4 ug/mL. Sorted nonresponding memory CD4+ T cells were CD40L-negative, CD69-negative, CD45RO-high. What these receptors recognize is not known. The immunoSEQ assay was version 4, run in survey mode. Data came from immunoSEQ multiplex PCR; TCRdb stores just in-frame clones and leaves some out. The table lists some 31,000 clones, roughly 82% of them singletons. Here the sequenced sample was CD4+ T cells sorted from PBMCs after approximately 18-hour stimulation, taken from a patient who received antiretroviral therapy. Receptors were obtained from an adult man with HIV who was CMV-seropositive.

This chain joins TRBV5-5 and TRBJ1-3; a possible D gene is TRBD1 (5 bases). This CDR3 has 13 amino acids. Trimming cost V 4 bases and J 6 bases, with 11 bases left between them. Germline assignment: CDR1 SGHKS and CDR2 YYEKEE (reference sequence). This chain's CDR3 is CASSGGTQNTIYF. The CDR3 coding sequence is TGTGCCAGCAGCGGGGGGACCCAAAACACCATATATTTT.

The CDR3 coding sequence is TGTGCCAGCAGCCGATTTTTTACTAGCGGGGGGGCCTACAATGAGCAGTTCTTC. It translates to CASSRFFTSGGAYNEQFF. This sequence joins TRBV3-1 (or the pseudogene TRBV3-2) and TRBJ2-1, with 13 bases matching TRBD2. Germline V gene data show CDR1 as LGHDT and CDR2 as YNNKEL (reference sequence). The CDR3 spans 18 residues. J gave up 2 bases and V 4 bases, and 8 bases lay outside the gene matches.

The chain has TRBV11-3 and TRBJ2-2; tentatively, D is TRBD1 or TRBD2 (5 bases each). Between the trimmed V and J ends, which lost 7 bases and 1 base, there was a span of 10 bases. The CDR3 covers 14 residues. CDR1 and CDR2 (germline): SGHNT, YENEEA. The CDR3 here is CASTLGRNTGELFF. As DNA, the CDR3 is TGTGCCAGCACCCTGGGACGGAACACCGGGGAGCTGTTTTTT.

This chain links TRBV7-3 with TRBJ1-2; 9 bases align to TRBD1. The V gene end was trimmed by 8 bases and the J gene end by 0 bases; junction bases not matched to a gene: 7. The CDR3 runs 15 residues. Germline-derived CDR1 and CDR2 are SGHTA and FQGTGA. The CDR3 reads CASQQTGGANYGYTF. In nucleotides, the CDR3 is TGTGCCAGCCAACAAACAGGGGGCGCTAACTATGGCTACACCTTC.

V is TRBV5-1 and J is TRBJ2-7; 8 nucleotides match TRBD1. Germline V gene sequence: CDR1 SGHRS, CDR2 YFSETQ. This CDR3 comprises 13 residues. V lost 7 bases and J lost 0; bases outside the gene matches: 3. Here the CDR3 DNA reads TGCGCCAGCGCTACAGGGGGCTCCTACGAGCAGTACTTC. Protein: CASATGGSYEQYF.

CDR3 DNA: TGCGCCAGCAGCCAACTTGGGGGGGGCGGCTACACCTTC. This encodes CASSQLGGGGYTF. This chain uses TRBV4-3 with TRBJ1-2, with D perhaps matching TRBD1 (6 bases). The length of the CDR3 is 13 residues. Germline values: CDR1 LGHNA, CDR2 YSLEER. V was pared by 2 bases and J by 8 bases, with 12 bases between.

In its sample, this clone was seen once. The V call is TRBV2, the J call TRBJ2-7; TRBD2 is a possible D gene (6 bases). CDR3 length equals 14 residues. The germline V gene has CDR1 SNHLY and CDR2 FYNNEI. V was trimmed by 5 bases and J by 6 bases, leaving 17 bases between them. CDR3 coding DNA: TGTGCCAGCAGTCGGGGCGGGAAGGGATCCGAGCAGTACTTC. As protein: CASSRGGKGSEQYF.

This clone appeared a few times. CDR3 sequence: CASSLGQGGSSGNTIYF. CDR3 sequence (DNA): TGTGCCAGCAGCTTAGGGCAGGGGGGCAGCTCTGGAAACACCATATATTTT. This chain joins TRBV7-6 and TRBJ1-3; TRBD1 matches at 7 bases. The V and J ends lost 1 base and 0 bases, in that order; junction bases with no gene match: 6. Germline assignment: CDR1 SGHVS and CDR2 FNYEAQ. The length of the CDR3 is 17 residues. The entire variable domain, with the rest obtained from reference TRBV7-6 and TRBJ1-3, is as follows: GAGVSQSPRYKVTKRGQDVALRCDPISGHVSLYWYRQALGQGPEFLTYFNYEAQQDKSGLPNDRFSAERPEGSISTLTIQRTEQRDSAMYRCASSLGQGGSSGNTIYFGEGSWLTVV.

The rearrangement uses TRBV19 and TRBJ1-4, with a weak D call TRBD1 (5 bases). This CDR3 has 11 amino acids. Between the trimmed V and J ends, which lost 6 bases and 11 bases, there was a span of 10 bases. Germline CDR1 LNHDA, CDR2 SQIVND (reference sequence). The CDR3 sequence: CASRGTGKLFF. CDR3 nucleotides: TGTGCCAGTAGGGGGACGGGGAAACTGTTTTTT.